These 5 T cell receptor beta chains share one sample of origin, sequenced in a study of OX40 agonist ivuxolimab in advanced cancers. Library preparation was by the immunoSEQ multiplex PCR assay. In its TCRdb copy, this immuneACCESS table keeps in-frame sequences only and misses some clones. Where compared with another copy, unresolved V genes explain less than half of these, and the others have no known cause. This sample has 72,000 or so clones in its table, and under 90% of those were observed once. The ten largest clones take up approximately 1.2% of the sample. Specimen: CD4+ or CD8+ T cells sorted from blood, collected in a trial of the OX40 agonist ivuxolimab. These receptor sequences come from an adult with an advanced solid tumor such as melanoma, head and neck, liver or kidney cancer.

This clone was found a few times. The V and J genes are TRBV4-1 and TRBJ1-4; no firm D call. V gave up 0 bases and J gave up 6 bases, with 14 bases separating them. From germline, CDR1 is MGHRA and CDR2 YSYEKL. This CDR3 spans 16 amino acids. The CDR3 nucleotides are TGCGCCAGCAGCCAAGATCGCGAGAGGGAACATGAAAAACTGTTTTTT. This sequence encodes CASSQDREREHEKLFF.

This rearrangement joins TRBV7-6 to TRBJ1-3; D perhaps matches TRBD1 (6 bases). The CDR3 contains 16 residues. V lost 2 bases to trimming and J lost 3 bases, with 14 bases between them. Germline V gene data show CDR1 as SGHVS and CDR2 as FNYEAQ. The CDR3 loop is CASSLSQGMGGNTIYF. CDR3 DNA: TGTGCCAGCAGCTTATCTCAGGGGATGGGTGGAAACACCATATATTTT.

The chain employs TRBV30 and TRBJ1-2, with no clear D. The CDR3 consists of 11 residues. V was clipped by 4 bases and J by 2 bases, with 5 bases between them. CDR1 is GTSNPN, CDR2 SVGIG, per germline (reference sequence). The DNA for the CDR3 is TGTGCCTGGACACAAAACTATGGCTACACCTTC. Protein sequence: CAWTQNYGYTF. Complete variable domain (other parts from reference TRBV30 and TRBJ1-2): SQTIHQWPATLVQPVGSPLSLECTVEGTSNPNLYWYRQAAGRGLQLLFYSVGIGQISSEVPQNLSASRPQDRQFILSSKKLLLSDSGFYLCAWTQNYGYTFGSGTRLTVV.

CDR3 sequence (DNA): TGTGCCAGCAGTGAAGGACAGGCGGGGGGCTACACCTTC. This translates into CASSEGQAGGYTF. The chain couples TRBV6-1 to TRBJ1-2; a possible D gene is TRBD1 (6 bases). V lost 1 base, J lost 8 bases, and 11 bases lay in between. Germline assignment: CDR1 MNHNS and CDR2 SASEGT. The CDR3 runs 13 residues.

V usage is TRBV19 and J usage is TRBJ1-5, with D perhaps matching TRBD1 (6 bases). The ends were cut back, 6 bases at V and 2 bases at J, with 14 bases in the middle. Germline V CDR1 and CDR2: LNHDA, SQIVND (reference sequence). CDR3 length equals 15 residues. The CDR3 sequence: CASSLVRQGNQPQHF. The CDR3 DNA is TGTGCCAGTAGCCTGGTTAGACAGGGCAATCAGCCCCAGCATTTT.